This passage covers 30 T cell receptor beta chains from one sample sequenced in a study of blood T cell repertoires in COVID-19 (dated by TCRdb to 2020 to 2022). Receptors were amplified or captured by the immunoSEQ multiplex PCR assay. In its TCRdb copy, this immuneACCESS table keeps in-frame sequences only and misses some clones. Where compared with another copy, unresolved V genes explain less than half of these, and the others have no known cause. A total of around 140,000 clones appear in this sample, under 90% of them only once. More than 7.5% of the sample is in the top ten clones. Sequencing used peripheral blood. The receptors were sampled from a woman between 55 and 75 years old with active or convalescent COVID-19.

The chain employs TRBV12-5 and TRBJ2-2; D ambiguous. The CDR3 is 14 amino acids. Germline V gives CDR1 LGHNT, CDR2 FRNRAP. V dropped 1 base and J dropped 6 bases, with 9 bases sitting between them. DNA of the CDR3: TGTGCTAGTGGTTTGGCCCCAGGCCCCGGGGAGCTGTTTTTT. Encoded protein: CASGLAPGPGELFF.

This clone has just one count. CDR3 residues: CASSLNRAGNTIYF. CDR3 in DNA: TGTGCCAGCAGTTTAAACAGGGCTGGAAACACCATATATTTT. The chain links TRBV28 to TRBJ1-3, with D perhaps TRBD1 (6 bases). Trimming took off 2 bases at V and 2 bases at J, with 7 bases between the two ends. This CDR3 has 14 residues. Per germline, CDR1 MDHEN and CDR2 SYDVKM.

This chain joins TRBV18 and TRBJ1-2; D is unresolved. This CDR3 is built from 14 residues. Germline V gene data show CDR1 as KGHSH and CDR2 as LQKENI. Deletions cut 3 bases from V and 1 base from J, with 9 bases between. This CDR3 is CASSPGVRNYGYTF. The CDR3 DNA reads TGTGCCAGCTCACCCGGAGTCCGTAACTATGGCTACACCTTC. The full variable domain, with the rest looked up from reference TRBV18 and TRBJ1-2, is NAGVMQNPRHLVRRRGQEARLRCSPMKGHSHVYWYRQLPEEGLKFMVYLQKENIIDESGMPKERFSAEFPKEGPSILRIQQVVRGDSAAYFCASSPGVRNYGYTFGSGTRLTVV.

This rearrangement joins TRBV5-6 to TRBJ2-3, with a weak D call TRBD1 (5 bases). V shed 2 bases and J shed 6 bases, with 16 bases lying between them. CDR3 length: 15 residues. Germline V lookup: CDR1 SGHDT, CDR2 YYEEEE. CDR3 nucleotides: TGTGCCAGCAGCTTTAGCCCCCAGGGTTCGGATACGCAGTATTTT. It encodes CASSFSPQGSDTQYF.

The chain is built from TRBV7-9 and TRBJ2-3; D is possibly TRBD2 (6 bases). Trimming took off 8 bases at V and 0 bases at J, with 15 bases between the two ends. This CDR3 is built from 15 residues. CDR1 is SEHNR, CDR2 FQNEAQ, per germline (reference sequence). In DNA, the CDR3 is TGTGCCAGCGGCCCGGGGACTCGAAGCACAGATACGCAGTATTTT. It codes for CASGPGTRSTDTQYF.

V usage is TRBV28 and J usage is TRBJ2-7; possible D gene TRBD1, 6 bases. The length of the CDR3 is 14 residues. Germline CDR1 reads MDHEN; CDR2 reads SYDVKM. Trimming removed 3 bases at V and 9 bases at J, with 18 bases between. CDR3 protein: CASSFAYRARGQYF. The CDR3 DNA reads as TGTGCCAGCAGTTTCGCATACAGGGCGAGGGGGCAGTACTTC.

This clone was seen just once. This chain links TRBV28 with TRBJ1-4; no clear D gene. Trimming took off 5 bases at V and 0 bases at J, with 7 bases between the two ends. Germline loops: CDR1 MDHEN, CDR2 SYDVKM. This CDR3 comprises 14 residues. The CDR3 DNA sequence: TGTGCCAGCAGTCGGGGTGCAACTAATGAAAAACTGTTTTTT. It specifies CASSRGATNEKLFF.

This chain connects TRBV5-1 to TRBJ2-5, with D hard to call. CDR1 is SGHRS, CDR2 YFSETQ, per germline. Trimming cost V 5 bases and J 0 bases, with 14 bases left between them. The CDR3 covers 15 residues. The CDR3 bases are TGCGCCAGCAGTTTCACTACCCGGGACCAAGAGACCCAGTACTTC. Encoded protein: CASSFTTRDQETQYF.

This chain links TRBV24-1 with TRBJ2-2, with 13 bases matching TRBD2. Looked up from germline, CDR1 is KGHDR and CDR2 is SFDVKD. CDR3 size: 17 residues. V was clipped by 3 bases and J by 7 bases; unmatched bases: 7. The CDR3 is CATSDTGLAGNIGELFF. CDR3 sequence (DNA): TGTGCCACCAGTGATACGGGACTAGCGGGAAATATCGGGGAGCTGTTTTTT.

The chain links TRBV10-3 to TRBJ2-7, with 8 positions matching TRBD1. Germline V CDR1 and CDR2: ENHRY, SYGVKD. The CDR3 contains 15 residues. After removal of 2 bases from V and 3 bases from J, the junction contained 6 bases not matched to a gene. CDR3 sequence reads: CAISEADRVGYEQYF. In nucleotides, the CDR3 is TGTGCCATCAGTGAGGCGGACAGGGTAGGCTACGAGCAGTACTTC.

The sample holds a few counts of this clone. The chain couples TRBV3-1 (or the pseudogene TRBV3-2) to TRBJ2-7, with D possibly TRBD1 on 5 matching bases. V was cut by 3 bases and J by 4 bases, with 10 bases left in between. Germline V gene sequence: CDR1 LGHDT, CDR2 YNNKEL (reference sequence). The CDR3 extends over 13 amino acids. CDR3: CASSQTVRYEQYV. The CDR3, as DNA: TGTGCCAGCAGCCAGACAGTGAGGTACGAGCAGTACGTC.

The rearrangement links TRBV28 to TRBJ2-7; 9 bases are shared with TRBD1. V shed 3 bases, J shed 6 bases, and the junction held 6 bases outside the gene matches. Looked up from germline, CDR1 is MDHEN and CDR2 is SYDVKM. This CDR3 spans 14 amino acids. As DNA, the CDR3 is TGTGCCAGCAGTTTGTATGAGACAGGGGGCGAGCAGTACTTC. Translating gives CASSLYETGGEQYF.

This chain links TRBV7-9 with TRBJ2-1; possibly TRBD1 for D (5 bases). The CDR3 extends over 15 amino acids. Trimming took off 3 bases at V and 4 bases at J, with 13 bases between the two ends. Germline CDR1 reads SEHNR; CDR2 reads FQNEAQ (reference sequence). CDR3 nucleotide sequence: TGTGCCAGCAGCTTTAATTTCAGGGTTTACAATGAGCAGTTCTTC. Encoded protein: CASSFNFRVYNEQFF. The complete variable domain, with remaining parts taken from reference TRBV7-9 and TRBJ2-1, reads DTGVSQNPRHKITKRGQNVTFRCDPISEHNRLYWYRQTLGQGPEFLTYFQNEAQLEKSRLLSDRFSAERPKGSFSTLEIQRTEQGDSAMYLCASSFNFRVYNEQFFGPGTRLTVL.

The CDR3 here is CASSLVFPGQATEAFF. The CDR3 DNA is TGTGCCAGCAGTTTAGTATTCCCCGGCCAGGCCACTGAAGCTTTCTTT. This chain links TRBV28 with TRBJ1-1; D gene ambiguous. The CDR3 has 16 residues. CDR1 MDHEN and CDR2 SYDVKM come from the germline V gene. V dropped 2 bases and J dropped 4 bases, with 17 bases sitting between them.

This clone has only a few counts. This chain links TRBV5-4 with TRBJ1-2; D remains ambiguous. The CDR3 runs to 15 residues. The germline V gene has CDR1 SGHNT and CDR2 YYREEE (reference sequence). V dropped 1 base and J dropped 0 bases, with 10 bases sitting between them. The CDR3 coding sequence is TGTGCCAGCAGCTTGAGCTCAGGCGCTAACTATGGCTACACCTTC. Its translation: CASSLSSGANYGYTF.

The V call is TRBV21-1, the J call TRBJ2-7; the DNA was not compared with TRBD1, the D call given in the table. TRBV21-1 is reported as a pseudogene. The CDR3 extends over 16 amino acids. DNA of the CDR3: TGTGCCAGCACCCGAGTGGGGGACAGGACCACCTACGAGCAGTACGTC. It yields the protein CASTRVGDRTTYEQYV.

V usage is TRBV27 and J usage is TRBJ2-7; 8 bases are a match to TRBD1. Germline V gives CDR1 MNHEY, CDR2 SMNVEV (reference sequence). This CDR3 spans 16 amino acids. V lost 4 bases and J lost 7; bases outside the gene matches: 15. Here the CDR3 reads CASSSTGGRISIEQYV. Written as DNA, the CDR3 is TGTGCCAGCAGTTCTACAGGGGGACGTATAAGTATAGAGCAGTACGTC.

Only one count was recorded for this clone. The J gene is TRBJ2-7, the V gene TRBV4-1, with 7 bases fitting TRBD2. The CDR3 is made up of 15 amino acids. J gave up 0 bases and V 0 bases, and 2 bases lay outside the gene matches. Germline values: CDR1 MGHRA, CDR2 YSYEKL. In nucleotides, the CDR3 is TGCGCCAGCAGCCAAGATAGCGGGCTCTCCTACGAGCAGTACTTC. It codes for CASSQDSGLSYEQYF.

This chain links TRBV11-3 with TRBJ2-1; 7 bases align to TRBD1. In germline, CDR1 is SGHNT, CDR2 YENEEA. The J segment lost 0 bases and the V segment lost 1 base, leaving 6 bases of the junction unmatched. The CDR3 extends over 17 amino acids. The CDR3 DNA follows: TGTGCCAGCAGCTTAGGACAGGGTGGCCTCTCCTACAATGAGCAGTTCTTC. Amino acid sequence: CASSLGQGGLSYNEQFF.

This clone was seen a few times. J is TRBJ2-5 and V is TRBV28; TRBD2 is a possible D gene (6 bases). This CDR3 region has 14 residues. Germline V gene data show CDR1 as MDHEN and CDR2 as SYDVKM. V was pared by 8 bases and J by 8 bases, with 21 bases between. CDR3 sequence reads: CASGLPGLQGTQYF. Here the CDR3 DNA reads TGTGCCAGCGGCCTTCCGGGACTCCAGGGAACCCAGTACTTC.

The J gene is TRBJ1-3, the V gene TRBV3-1 (or the pseudogene TRBV3-2), with TRBD1 matching 7 bases. The CDR3 covers 15 residues. Trimming removed 1 base from V and 4 bases from J; junction bases left unmatched: 4. Germline V lookup: CDR1 LGHDT, CDR2 YNNKEL (reference sequence). CDR3 nucleotides: TGTGCCAGCAGCCAAGGGGGACAGCGAGGAAACACCATATATTTT. Amino acids: CASSQGGQRGNTIYF.

The chain uses TRBV5-1 and TRBJ2-3; TRBD1 agrees at 8 bases. Germline CDR1 is SGHRS and CDR2 is YFSETQ. Germline trimming cut 2 bases from V and 1 base from J; bases unmatched to any gene: 3. The CDR3 covers 15 residues. Here the CDR3 DNA reads TGCGCCAGCAGCTTCATGACAGGGGGCACAGATACGCAGTATTTT. It yields the protein CASSFMTGGTDTQYF.

The V gene is TRBV5-1, the J gene TRBJ2-7; no definite D call. The germline V and J ends were trimmed by 2 bases and 2 bases, with 8 bases remaining between them. The length of the CDR3 is 13 residues. CDR1 is SGHRS, CDR2 YFSETQ, per germline. The CDR3 bases are TGCGCCAGCAGCTTTAGCCCAACCTACGAGCAGTACTTC. Amino acid sequence: CASSFSPTYEQYF.

V and J are TRBV5-6 and TRBJ2-7, with 7 positions matching TRBD2. The V and J ends lost 2 bases and 6 bases, in that order; junction bases with no gene match: 8. Germline lookup yields CDR1 SGHDT and CDR2 YYEEEE. The CDR3 is 14 amino acids. CDR3 nucleotides: TGTGCCAGCAGCTTCATCGCGGGAGACGGCGAGCAGTACTTC. Protein sequence: CASSFIAGDGEQYF.

This clone came up a few times. The V call is TRBV4-2, the J call TRBJ1-4; the match to TRBD1 covers 11 bases. V was pared by 4 bases and J by 6 bases, with 4 bases of the junction left unmatched. From germline, CDR1 is LGHNA and CDR2 YNFKEQ. This CDR3 comprises 15 residues. CDR3 DNA: TGTGCCAGCAGCCCCGTGGGACAGGGGGATGAAAAACTGTTTTTT. Protein product: CASSPVGQGDEKLFF.

The chain uses TRBV5-1 and TRBJ2-5, with TRBD2 as a possible D gene (7 bases). The CDR3 totals 14 residues. The V and J ends lost 5 bases and 3 bases respectively, with 14 bases between them. Germline-derived CDR1 and CDR2 are SGHRS and YFSETQ. The CDR3 loop is CASSRSGGEETQYF. DNA of the CDR3: TGCGCCAGCAGTAGGTCGGGGGGCGAAGAGACCCAGTACTTC.

The V gene is TRBV11-2, the J gene TRBJ1-1, with 8 bases that match TRBD1. The V gene's germline CDR1 is SGHAT and CDR2 FQNNGV. V was pared by 5 bases and J by 5 bases, with 10 bases of the junction left unmatched. The CDR3 loop spans 15 amino acids. Here the CDR3 reads CASSPSRTGYTEAFF. The CDR3 nucleotides read TGTGCCAGCAGCCCTTCCAGGACAGGGTATACTGAAGCTTTCTTT.

This clone came up once. V usage is TRBV27 and J usage is TRBJ2-7; 10 bases are a match to TRBD1. Germline-derived CDR1 and CDR2 are MNHEY and SMNVEV (reference sequence). This CDR3 contains 14 residues. V trimming: 6 bases; J trimming: 6 bases; junction bases outside the gene matches: 8. As DNA, the CDR3 is TGTGCCAGCAGCCGGGACAGGGGATCATTCGAGCAGTACGTC. Protein sequence: CASSRDRGSFEQYV.

The V and J genes are TRBV27 and TRBJ1-6; D remains ambiguous. Trimming removed 2 bases at V and 4 bases at J, with 6 bases between. The germline gives CDR1 MNHEY, CDR2 SMNVEV (reference sequence). The CDR3 covers 14 residues. CDR3 DNA: TGTGCCAGCAGTTTAGCACAGTATAATTCACCCCTCCACTTT. The encoded protein is CASSLAQYNSPLHF.

The chain carries TRBV10-2 and TRBJ2-5; TRBD2 might be the D (5 bases). The CDR3 is 14 amino acids. Germline V gene data show CDR1 as WSHSY and CDR2 as SAAADI. Trimming left V 6 bases short and J 5 bases short, with 16 bases between. CDR3 coding DNA: TGCGCCAGCAGCCTCCCCGCCCGAGGGGAGACCCAGTACTTC. The encoded protein is CASSLPARGETQYF.